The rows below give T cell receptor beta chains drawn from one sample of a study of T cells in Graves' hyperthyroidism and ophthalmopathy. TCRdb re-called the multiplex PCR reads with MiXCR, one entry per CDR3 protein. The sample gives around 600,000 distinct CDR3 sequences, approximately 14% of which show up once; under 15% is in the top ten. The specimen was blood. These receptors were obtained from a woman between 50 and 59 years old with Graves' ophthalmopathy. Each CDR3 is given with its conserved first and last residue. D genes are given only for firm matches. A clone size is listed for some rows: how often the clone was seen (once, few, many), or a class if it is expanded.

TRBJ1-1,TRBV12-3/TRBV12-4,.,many,CASSLTGYNTEAFF,TGTGCCAGCAGTTTAACCGGATATAACACTGAAGCTTTCTTT
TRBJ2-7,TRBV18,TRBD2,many,CASSPPSGSTYEQYF,TGTGCCAGCTCCCCCCCTAGCGGGTCTACCTACGAGCAGTACTTC
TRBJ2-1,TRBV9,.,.,CASSGNRGDNEQFF,TGTGCCAGCAGCGGAAACCGCGGGGACAATGAGCAGTTCTTC
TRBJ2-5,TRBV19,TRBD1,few,CASSLERGQGQYF,TGTGCCAGTAGTCTCGAGAGGGGACAGGGCCAGTACTTC
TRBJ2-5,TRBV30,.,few,CAWTSGETQYF,TGTGCCTGGACCAGCGGAGAGACCCAGTACTTC
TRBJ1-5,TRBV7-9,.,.,CASSPLTRGQPQHF,TGTGCCAGCAGCCCTCTGACCCGGGGCCAGCCCCAGCATTTT
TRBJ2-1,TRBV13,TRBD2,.,CASSRRTSGRDEQFF,TGTGCCAGCAGCCGCCGGACTAGCGGGAGGGATGAGCAGTTCTTC
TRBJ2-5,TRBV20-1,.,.,CSAVSREKETQYF,TGCAGTGCCGTGAGTAGGGAGAAAGAGACCCAGTACTTC
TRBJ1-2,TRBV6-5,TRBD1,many,CASSLQGGRGYTF,TGTGCCAGCAGTTTACAGGGGGGACGTGGCTACACCTTC
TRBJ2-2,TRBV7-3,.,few,CASSLNYYTGELFF,TGTGCCAGCAGCTTAAATTACTACACCGGGGAGCTGTTTTTT
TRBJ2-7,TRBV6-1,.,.,CASRQVVYGQYF,TGTGCCAGCCGACAGGTGGTCTACGGGCAGTACTTC
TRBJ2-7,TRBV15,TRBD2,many,CATSRTLAGSYEQYF,TGTGCCACCAGCCGGACGCTAGCGGGGTCCTACGAGCAGTACTTC
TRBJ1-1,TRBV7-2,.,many,CASSLDESTEAFF,TGTGCCAGCAGCTTAGATGAGAGCACTGAAGCTTTCTTT
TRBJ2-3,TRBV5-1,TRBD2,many,CASSPPGSGNTDTQYF,TGCGCCAGCAGCCCGCCCGGTAGCGGGAACACAGATACGCAGTATTTT
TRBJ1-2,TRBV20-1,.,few,CSAGGVNYGYTF,TGCAGTGCAGGGGGGGTGAACTATGGCTACACCTTC